This TCR beta chain was sequenced in a study of glioma-infiltrating T cells. Study-wide results and caveats: Tissue-blood divergence was below expectation in non-neoplastic patients, above in gliomas.

Ten or more counts support this clonotype. Its antigen is undetermined. The germline V gene encodes CDR1 SEHNR and CDR2 FQNEAQ (reference sequence). Trimming left V 7 bases short and J 1 base short, with 16 bases between. The CDR3 contains 15 residues. TCR alpha and beta CDR3 regions were amplified from RNA using iRepertoire nested multiplex PCR. Tissue mRNA or PBMC total RNA, about 85-400 ng, went into one-step reverse transcription and amplification. TCRdb independently ran MiXCR on the multiplex PCR reads; one entry per CDR3 protein. This sample yields tens of thousands of distinct CDR3 sequences, of which roughly 40% are seen a single time; roughly two fifths belongs to the top ten.

The chain recombines TRBV7-9 with TRBJ1-2; D ambiguous. This clonotype was sampled from a human donor with low-grade glioma or glioblastoma, undergoing nonglioma brain surgery, or in good health (not recorded which). The sequenced sample was glioma tissue, nonneoplastic brain tissue, or PBMCs (not recorded which). The CDR3 is CASNTLVNLNYGYTF. CDR3 sequence (DNA): TGTGCCAGCAACACGCTCGTCAACCTTAACTATGGCTACACCTTC.